These 10 T cell receptor beta chains came from one sample sequenced in a study of T cell responses to AZD1222 COVID-19 vaccine. TCRdb's copy holds only in-frame clones and misses some; the assay was immunoSEQ multiplex PCR. The repertoire holds 130,000 or so clones, approximately 90% seen once, with 4% to 5% in the top ten. The material was peripheral blood, obtained 28 days after the second dose of the MenACWY control vaccine. The receptors derive from an adult who received the MenACWY meningococcal vaccine as a control.

V and J are TRBV10-3 and TRBJ2-5; TRBD1 matches at 8 bases. Trimming took 0 bases from V and 5 from J; bases not matched to a gene: 2. CDR1 and CDR2 from the germline V gene are ENHRY and SYGVKD. The CDR3 has 14 residues. CDR3: CAISESAGGETQYF. In DNA, the CDR3 is TGTGCCATCAGTGAGTCGGCAGGGGGCGAGACCCAGTACTTC.

In DNA, the CDR3 is TGTGCCAGCAGCCTACTGCTAGCGGGGGTGACCGGGGAGCTGTTTTTT. Translation gives CASSLLLAGVTGELFF. This chain connects TRBV7-9 to TRBJ2-2; 10 bases are shared with TRBD2. Trimming at V came to 5 bases and at J to 5 bases, leaving 8 bases not matched to a gene. This CDR3 has 16 amino acids. CDR1 and CDR2 from the germline V gene are SEHNR and FQNEAQ (reference sequence).

J is TRBJ2-1 and V is TRBV6-4; TRBD2 matches 11 bases. The CDR3 covers 14 residues. Germline V gene sequence: CDR1 MRHNA, CDR2 SNTAGT. Trimming cost V 3 bases and J 11 bases; bases outside gene matches: 6. The CDR3 DNA sequence: TGTGCCAGCAGTGAGATGATAGCGGGGGGGCAGCAGTTCTTC. This sequence encodes CASSEMIAGGQQFF.

This clone was counted only a few times. This sample includes further DNA sequences coding for the same CDR3. The chain uses TRBV19 and TRBJ1-5, with D possibly being TRBD1 (5 bases). The CDR3 extends over 15 amino acids. Between the trimmed V and J ends, which lost 3 bases and 2 bases, there was a span of 11 bases. Looked up from germline, CDR1 is LNHDA and CDR2 is SQIVND (reference sequence). The CDR3 region is CASSIGAVGNQPQHF. In DNA form, the CDR3 reads TGTGCCAGTAGTATCGGGGCTGTCGGCAATCAGCCCCAGCATTTT. Together with reference TRBV19 and TRBJ1-5, the CDR3 gives the full variable domain: DGGITQSPKYLFRKEGQNVTLSCEQNLNHDAMYWYRQDPGQGLRLIYYSQIVNDFQKGDIAEGYSVSREKKESFPLTVTSAQKNPTAFYLCASSIGAVGNQPQHFGDGTRLSIL.

This rearrangement joins TRBV5-4 to TRBJ2-7, with 9 bases aligning to TRBD2. CDR3 length: 17 amino acids. With 1 base clipped from V and 2 bases from J, the junction kept 10 bases outside the gene matches. Germline V gene sequence: CDR1 SGHNT, CDR2 YYREEE (reference sequence). The CDR3, as DNA: TGTGCCAGCAGCTTGAGATGGTCTAGCGGGGCGCCCTACGAGCAGTACTTC. Amino acids: CASSLRWSSGAPYEQYF. The full variable domain, completed using reference TRBV5-4 and TRBJ2-7, is ETGVTQSPTHLIKTRGQQVTLRCSSQSGHNTVSWYQQALGQGPQFIFQYYREEENGRGNFPPRFSGLQFPNYSSELNVNALELDDSALYLCASSLRWSSGAPYEQYFGPGTRLTVT.

This sequence joins TRBV7-2 and TRBJ1-2; 9 bases are a match to TRBD1. The V gene end was trimmed by 3 bases and the J gene end by 8 bases; junction bases not matched to a gene: 7. Germline assignment: CDR1 SGHTA and CDR2 FQGNSA. The CDR3 contains 14 residues. Here the CDR3 reads CASSFLGQGLGYTF. In nucleotides, the CDR3 is TGTGCCAGCAGCTTTTTGGGACAGGGACTGGGCTACACCTTC. The whole variable domain, remainder taken from reference TRBV7-2 and TRBJ1-2, is GAGVSQSPSNKVTEKGKDVELRCDPISGHTALYWYRQSLGQGLEFLIYFQGNSAPDKSGLPSDRFSAERTGGSVSTLTIQRTQQEDSAVYLCASSFLGQGLGYTFGSGTRLTVV.

This clone was seen a few times. The rearrangement links TRBV7-9 to TRBJ1-1; no firm D call. Trimming shortened V by 2 bases and J by 3 bases, and 4 bases separated the two germline ends. CDR1 is SEHNR, CDR2 FQNEAQ, per germline (reference sequence). There are 12 residues in the CDR3. CDR3 in DNA: TGTGCCAGCAGCTTATGGGACACTGAAGCTTTCTTT. As protein: CASSLWDTEAFF.

V gene TRBV7-6 combines with J gene TRBJ2-7, with D hard to call. CDR1 and CDR2 from the germline V gene are SGHVS and FNYEAQ. Deletions cut 5 bases from V and 2 bases from J, with 13 bases between. This CDR3 has 14 residues. The CDR3 is CASSLDLDPYEQYF. The CDR3 DNA reads TGTGCCAGCAGCCTGGATTTAGACCCCTACGAGCAGTACTTC.

The rearrangement links TRBV5-1 to TRBJ2-3; TRBD1 agrees at 9 bases. This CDR3 region has 17 residues. Germline-derived CDR1 and CDR2 are SGHRS and YFSETQ. Trimming removed 1 base from V and 4 bases from J; junction bases left unmatched: 10. The CDR3 spells CASSLLYRGRLPDTQYF. The CDR3 nucleotides read TGCGCCAGCAGCTTGCTCTACAGGGGGCGTCTCCCAGATACGCAGTATTTT.

V is TRBV19 and J is TRBJ1-1; 7 bases match TRBD1. This CDR3 has 13 amino acids. Germline V CDR1 and CDR2: LNHDA, SQIVND (reference sequence). Trimming took 4 bases from V and 1 from J; bases not matched to a gene: 0. The CDR3 protein is CASSTGGNTEAFF. The CDR3 coding sequence is TGTGCCAGTAGTACAGGGGGGAACACTGAAGCTTTCTTT.